A selection of T cell receptor beta chains follows, all from one sample in a study of neoadjuvant anti-PD-1 for oral cavity cancer. Measured with immunoSEQ multiplex PCR; TCRdb has only the in-frame clones, and not every one. The sample includes around 11,000 clones, under 65% of them seen just once. The source material was tumor tissue, sampled before nivolumab (anti-PD-1) treatment. The receptors shown here come from a person aged 40 to 85 with oral cavity squamous cell carcinoma. The CDR3 runs from the conserved cysteine through the conserved F or W. A D gene is named only where the DNA matches it firmly. Size tells how often a clone was seen (once, few, many) or the class of an expanded clone, and some rows leave it out.

CDR3aa	CDR3nt	abundance	len	v_gene	j_gene	d_gene
CASYLGGRVSYNEQFF	TGTGCCAGTTATCTCGGGGGCCGTGTGTCATACAATGAGCAGTTCTTC	NA	16	TRBV28	TRBJ2-1	NA
CASSLLAPRGISYEQYF	TGTGCCAGCAGTCTACTCGCCCCCAGGGGGATCTCCTACGAGCAGTACTTC	medium-sized	17	TRBV27	TRBJ2-7	TRBD1
CASSPSRAYNSPLHF	TGTGCCAGCAGCCCCTCCAGGGCCTATAATTCACCCCTCCACTTT	NA	15	TRBV28	TRBJ1-6	NA
CASSIQGGSYNEQFF	TGTGCCAGCAGCATACAGGGTGGGTCCTACAATGAGCAGTTCTTC	NA	15	TRBV5-6	TRBJ2-1	NA
CASTHPGGETQYF	TGTGCCAGCACTCACCCGGGGGGGGAGACCCAGTACTTC	NA	13	TRBV6-6	TRBJ2-5	TRBD2
CASIGRLAITGELFF	TGTGCCAGCATCGGGAGACTAGCGATCACCGGGGAGCTGTTTTTT	NA	15	TRBV27	TRBJ2-2	TRBD2
CASSSQQAYNEQFF	TGTGCCAGCAGCTCACAACAGGCTTACAATGAGCAGTTCTTC	NA	14	TRBV5-5	TRBJ2-1	NA
CASSSGLAGGNEQFF	TGTGCCAGCAGCTCAGGACTAGCTGGTGGGAATGAGCAGTTCTTC	NA	15	TRBV5-4	TRBJ2-1	TRBD2
CASSRLEASTDTQYF	TGTGCCAGCAGCCGTCTAGAGGCTAGCACAGATACGCAGTATTTT	once	15	TRBV7-8	TRBJ2-3	NA
CASSDDRGLGYGYTF	TGTGCCAGCAGTGATGACAGGGGGCTGGGATATGGCTACACCTTC	NA	15	TRBV6-1	TRBJ1-2	TRBD1
CAWNAGVYGYTF	TGTGCCTGGAACGCAGGGGTATATGGCTACACCTTC	few	12	TRBV30	TRBJ1-2	NA
CASSLDVEAFF	TGTGCCAGCAGCTTGGACGTTGAAGCTTTCTTT	few	11	TRBV2	TRBJ1-1	NA
CASSQDGGYEQYF	TGCGCCAGCAGCCAAGATGGGGGGTACGAGCAGTACTTC	NA	13	TRBV4-1	TRBJ2-7	NA
CASSTGIGTGRTGELFF	TGTGCCAGCTCAACCGGCATTGGGACAGGGAGAACCGGGGAGCTGTTTTTT	few	17	TRBV18	TRBJ2-2	TRBD1
CASSAQGIDEQYF	TGTGCCAGCAGTGCACAGGGAATCGACGAGCAGTACTTC	NA	13	TRBV25-1	TRBJ2-7	NA
CASSLGGGGNEKLFF	TGTGCCAGCAGCTTAGGAGGCGGCGGAAATGAAAAACTGTTTTTT	NA	15	TRBV11-2	TRBJ1-4	NA
CASSLVQGNEKLFF	TGTGCCAGCAGCTTGGTACAGGGGAATGAAAAACTGTTTTTT	few	14	TRBV5-8	TRBJ1-4	TRBD1
CASSTPPGPGIGQPQHF	TGTGCCAGCAGCACCCCTCCGGGACCGGGAATAGGTCAGCCCCAGCATTTT	NA	17	TRBV7-9	TRBJ1-5	NA
CASSVRTGGTLSGANVLTF	TGTGCCAGCAGCGTACGGACAGGGGGAACCCTCTCTGGGGCCAACGTCCTGACTTTC	NA	19	TRBV9	TRBJ2-6	TRBD1
CASSLGGGSEQYF	TGTGCCAGCAGCCTAGGGGGTGGTTCCGAGCAGTACTTC	NA	13	TRBV11-2	TRBJ2-7	NA
CASSFTRGTDTQYF	TGTGCCAGCAGCTTTACCCGGGGCACAGATACGCAGTATTTT	NA	14	TRBV7-2	TRBJ2-3	NA
CASSVGLAATLFF	TGTGCCAGCAGCGTAGGATTGGCTGCCACTCTGTTTTTT	NA	13	TRBV9	TRBJ1-4	NA
CASSLDRGQIQPQHF	TGTGCCAGCAGTTTGGACAGGGGGCAGATTCAGCCCCAGCATTTT	NA	15	TRBV2	TRBJ1-5	TRBD1
CASSLVGQGSYEQYF	TGTGCCAGCAGCTTGGTGGGACAGGGATCCTACGAGCAGTACTTC	NA	15	TRBV5-6	TRBJ2-7	TRBD1
CASSSRQGVGGELFF	TGCGCCAGCAGTTCGAGACAGGGCGTTGGCGGGGAGCTGTTTTTT	NA	15	TRBV10-1	TRBJ2-2	TRBD1
CASSLGGQGESYGYTF	TGTGCCAGCAGCTTAGGGGGACAGGGCGAGAGCTATGGCTACACCTTC	medium-sized	16	TRBV7-3	TRBJ1-2	TRBD1
CASSLSPGAQSNEQFF	TGTGCCAGCAGCTTATCCCCGGGGGCGCAATCCAATGAGCAGTTCTTC	few	16	TRBV11-2	TRBJ2-1	NA
CASSRGTNTYEQYF	TGTGCCAGCAGCAGGGGGACAAATACCTACGAGCAGTACTTC	medium-sized	14	TRBV21-1	TRBJ2-7	NA
CASSLGTTGANVLTF	TGTGCCAGCAGCTTGGGGACTACAGGGGCCAACGTCCTGACTTTC	few	15	TRBV5-4	TRBJ2-6	NA
CASARPIGGANTGELFF	TGTGCTAGTGCAAGGCCCATCGGAGGGGCGAACACCGGGGAGCTGTTTTTT	once	17	TRBV12-5	TRBJ2-2	NA